These 10 T cell receptor beta chains were all obtained from the same sample, sequenced in a study of T cell responses to AZD1222 COVID-19 vaccine. Sequencing was performed with immunoSEQ multiplex PCR; in TCRdb, only in-frame clones are kept and a portion is missing. The sample has approximately 100,000 clones; around 90% are singletons. Sequenced material: peripheral blood, taken 28 days after the second AZD1222 dose. Receptors originate from an adult who received the AZD1222 COVID-19 vaccine.

The chain has TRBV6-6 and TRBJ1-2; weak D call: TRBD1 (5 bases). V lost 5 bases, J lost 5 bases, and 18 bases lay in between. Germline V lookup: CDR1 MNHNY, CDR2 SVGAGI (reference sequence). The CDR3 has 15 amino acids. The CDR3 loop is CASSDPGGLEYGYTF. The CDR3 bases are TGTGCCAGCAGTGACCCCGGGGGGTTGGAGTATGGCTACACCTTC.

This clone appeared once. The gene calls are TRBV5-4 and TRBJ2-7; 7 bases align to TRBD2. V lost 4 bases to trimming and J lost 2 bases; unmatched junction nucleotides: 6. There are 14 residues in the CDR3. Germline CDR1 is SGHNT and CDR2 is YYREEE (reference sequence). CDR3 region: CASSARGGPYEQYF. In DNA, the CDR3 is TGTGCCAGCAGCGCCCGCGGGGGACCCTACGAGCAGTACTTC.

The chain uses TRBV5-4 and TRBJ1-1, with unresolved D. This CDR3 contains 14 residues. Germline V gene lookup returns CDR1 SGHNT and CDR2 YYREEE (reference sequence). The V gene lost 0 bases and the J gene lost 6 bases, with 12 bases spanning the gap. In nucleotides, the CDR3 is TGTGCCAGCAGCTTGGGTTTCGGGATCCCTGAAGCTTTCTTT. It is translated as CASSLGFGIPEAFF.

The rearrangement joins TRBV19 to TRBJ1-1, with a tentative D call TRBD1 (5 bases). CDR3 size: 15 residues. Per the germline V gene, CDR1 is LNHDA and CDR2 is SQIVND (reference sequence). The V end lost 8 bases, the J end lost 8 bases, and 24 bases lay between the germline ends. The CDR3 spells CASRIDSVSSLEAFF. CDR3 DNA sequence: TGTGCCAGTCGAATCGACAGCGTATCTTCCTTGGAAGCTTTCTTT.

This clone appeared a single time. The rearrangement uses TRBV30 and TRBJ1-5, with a possible D match to TRBD1 (5 bases). This CDR3 spans 13 amino acids. Germline loops: CDR1 GTSNPN, CDR2 SVGIG (reference sequence). Trimming removed 0 bases from V and 7 bases from J, with 10 bases in between. CDR3 protein: CAWSVGRGQPQHF. The CDR3 bases are TGTGCCTGGAGTGTGGGTCGGGGCCAGCCCCAGCATTTT. Using reference TRBV30 and TRBJ1-5 for the parts outside the CDR3, the full variable domain is SQTIHQWPATLVQPVGSPLSLECTVEGTSNPNLYWYRQAAGRGLQLLFYSVGIGQISSEVPQNLSASRPQDRQFILSSKKLLLSDSGFYLCAWSVGRGQPQHFGDGTRLSIL.

V and J are TRBV15 and TRBJ2-6; D uncertain. Between the trimmed V and J ends, which lost 0 bases and 2 bases, there was a span of 5 bases. The CDR3 is 15 amino acids. From germline, CDR1 is LNHNV and CDR2 YYDKDF (reference sequence). CDR3: CATSRDSTGANVLTF. Here the CDR3 DNA reads TGTGCCACCAGCAGAGATAGCACTGGGGCCAACGTCCTGACTTTC.

The J gene is TRBJ1-1, the V gene TRBV2; the match to TRBD1 covers 7 bases. Germline lookup yields CDR1 SNHLY and CDR2 FYNNEI. The J segment lost 3 bases and the V segment lost 6 bases, leaving 4 bases of the junction unmatched. This CDR3 contains 13 residues. The CDR3 loop is CASRPGTDTEAFF. CDR3 DNA sequence: TGTGCCAGCAGACCCGGGACAGACACTGAAGCTTTCTTT.

V gene TRBV5-5 combines with J gene TRBJ1-1, with TRBD1 matching 10 bases. J gave up 2 bases and V 3 bases, and 16 bases lay outside the gene matches. Germline V lookup: CDR1 SGHKS, CDR2 YYEKEE (reference sequence). The CDR3 has 19 amino acids. The CDR3 protein is CASSSTGTGVGWGNTEAFF. The CDR3 DNA reads TGTGCCAGCAGCTCGACCGGGACAGGGGTCGGTTGGGGAAACACTGAAGCTTTCTTT.

Comment on this clone: A junction boundary mismatches the germline segment, possibly from a read error. The chain uses TRBV19 and TRBJ1-1; perhaps TRBD1 as D (6 bases). This CDR3 is built from 16 residues. Germline V lookup: CDR1 LNHDA, CDR2 SQIVND (reference sequence). The CDR3 sequence is CASSPGRGFLNAEAFF. CDR3 nucleotide sequence: TGTGCCAGTAGTCCTGGGAGGGGGTTTTTGAACGCTGAAGCTTTCTTT.

The chain's CDR3 is CASGLIEGERSPLHF. The CDR3, as DNA: TGTGCTAGTGGTTTGATAGAGGGGGAGCGATCACCCCTCCACTTT. The chain has TRBV12-5 and TRBJ1-6, with TRBD1 as a possible D gene (6 bases). V lost 2 bases to trimming and J lost 10 bases, with 15 bases between them. Germline V gene lookup returns CDR1 LGHNT and CDR2 FRNRAP. CDR3 length: 15 residues.